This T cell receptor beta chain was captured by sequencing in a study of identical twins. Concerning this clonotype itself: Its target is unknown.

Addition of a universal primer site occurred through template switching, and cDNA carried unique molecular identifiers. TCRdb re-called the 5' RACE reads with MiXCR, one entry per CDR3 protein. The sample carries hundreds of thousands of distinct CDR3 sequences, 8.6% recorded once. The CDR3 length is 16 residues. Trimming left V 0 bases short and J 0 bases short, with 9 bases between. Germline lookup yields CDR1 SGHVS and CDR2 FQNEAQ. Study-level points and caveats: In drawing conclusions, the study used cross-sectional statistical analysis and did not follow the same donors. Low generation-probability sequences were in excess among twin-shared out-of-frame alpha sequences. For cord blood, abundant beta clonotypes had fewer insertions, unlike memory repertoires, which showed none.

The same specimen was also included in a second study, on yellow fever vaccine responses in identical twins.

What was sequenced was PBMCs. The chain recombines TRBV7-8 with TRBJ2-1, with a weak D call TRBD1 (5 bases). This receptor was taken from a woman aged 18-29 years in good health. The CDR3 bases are TGTGCCAGCAGCTTAGCAGGGGCGAGCTCCTACAATGAGCAGTTCTTC. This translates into CASSLAGASSYNEQFF.